The 12 T cell receptor beta chains in this list originate from one sample, sequenced in a study of patients and donors after allogeneic stem cell transplantation. TCRdb recomputed calls from the RT-PCR reads with MiXCR, one row per CDR3 protein. The data hold some 21,000 distinct CDR3 sequences, with under 30% observed a single time. Sequenced material: blood, either unsorted or a sorted T cell fraction (not recorded which). The receptor set was obtained from a human donor who was either an allogeneic HSCT recipient or a stem cell or donor lymphocyte infusion donor (not recorded which). It is not recorded whose cells these are; they may come from a transplant donor.

This rearrangement joins TRBV12-3 or TRBV12-4 to TRBJ2-7; TRBD2 is a possible D gene (6 bases). CDR3 length: 15 residues. The germline V and J ends were trimmed by 3 bases and 3 bases, with 15 bases remaining between them. The CDR3 bases are TGTGCCAGCAGTTTTGAGGGACTGAATCTCTACGAGCAGTACTTC. Translation: CASSFEGLNLYEQYF.

V usage is TRBV25-1 and J usage is TRBJ1-1; D perhaps matches TRBD1 (5 bases). The CDR3 spans 17 residues. The germline V and J ends were trimmed by 1 base and 5 bases, with 20 bases remaining between them. Germline values: CDR1 MGHDK, CDR2 SYGVNS. DNA for the CDR3: TGTGCCAGCAGTGAATTAGAGGGGTGGGGGAAAAGTACTGAAGCTTTCTTT. Protein: CASSELEGWGKSTEAFF.

This clonotype was observed a single time. The chain combines TRBV6-6 with TRBJ1-1; no definite D call. The V end was cut by 5 bases, the J end by 7 bases, with 14 bases between. The CDR3 has 13 residues. Germline lookup yields CDR1 MNHNY and CDR2 SVGAGI (reference sequence). The CDR3 region has the DNA TGTGCCAGCAGTCCTAAGAGAGGACTTGAAGCTTTCTTT. It yields the protein CASSPKRGLEAFF.

V gene TRBV6-6 combines with J gene TRBJ2-1; D is undetermined. V was cut by 2 bases and J by 7 bases, with 9 bases left in between. Per germline, CDR1 MNHNY and CDR2 SVGAGI (reference sequence). The CDR3 has 13 amino acids. The DNA for the CDR3 is TGTGCCAGCAGTTACAGGGCATCGAATGAGCAGTTCTTC. It encodes CASSYRASNEQFF.

In this sample, this clonotype turned up a few times. The chain employs TRBV7-9 and TRBJ2-7; maybe TRBD1 (6 bases). Germline V gene data show CDR1 as SEHNR and CDR2 as FQNEAQ (reference sequence). With 4 bases removed from V and 1 base from J, the gap between germline ends came to 8 bases. The CDR3 extends over 13 amino acids. In DNA form, the CDR3 reads TGTGCCAGCAGCTACGGGACATCCTACGAGCAGTACTTC. Encoded protein: CASSYGTSYEQYF.

The rearrangement joins TRBV24-1 to TRBJ2-1, with TRBD1 matching over 7 bases. Trimming removed 1 base from V and 7 bases from J; junction bases left unmatched: 6. The V gene's germline CDR1 is KGHDR and CDR2 SFDVKD. The CDR3 has 15 residues. This CDR3 reads CATSDFSGRGNEQFF. Written as DNA, the CDR3 is TGTGCCACCAGTGATTTTAGTGGCAGGGGGAATGAGCAGTTCTTC.

The table lists this clonotype with a count of one. The rearrangement uses TRBV27 and TRBJ1-1; no clear D. The CDR3 spans 13 residues. In germline, CDR1 is MNHEY, CDR2 SMNVEV (reference sequence). V lost 1 base to trimming and J lost 1 base, with 4 bases between them. CDR3 region: CASSLWENTEAFF. CDR3 sequence (DNA): TGTGCCAGCAGTTTATGGGAGAACACTGAAGCTTTCTTT.

The chain is built from TRBV5-6 and TRBJ2-5; D gene uncertain. Germline V gene lookup returns CDR1 SGHDT and CDR2 YYEEEE. The CDR3 loop spans 15 amino acids. V was pared by 4 bases and J by 7 bases, with 20 bases between. The CDR3 bases are TGTGCCAGCAGCGCCCCCGGATGGATAGAAGGGACCCAGTACTTC. Protein: CASSAPGWIEGTQYF.

This clonotype was seen more than once but under ten times. This CDR3 is CSVTGLSSYNSPLHF. CDR3 nucleotides: TGCAGTGTCACGGGGCTCAGCTCCTATAATTCACCCCTCCACTTT. This chain joins TRBV20-1 and TRBJ1-6; D may be TRBD1 (5 bases). This CDR3 contains 15 residues. V lost 7 bases and J 0 bases, leaving 13 bases between the germline ends. CDR1 is DFQATT and CDR2 is SNEGSKA in the germline V gene (reference sequence).

This chain uses TRBV29-1 with TRBJ2-5, with D perhaps TRBD1 (6 bases). The CDR3 has 15 residues. Germline lookup yields CDR1 SQVTM and CDR2 ANQGSEA. Trimming pared 7 bases from V and 6 bases from J, leaving 24 bases between. DNA of the CDR3: TGCAGCGCATCTTGGATGACAGGTCTGCAGAAGACCCAGTACTTC. Protein: CSASWMTGLQKTQYF.

This chain links TRBV7-3 with TRBJ1-1; 9 bases match TRBD1. The V gene's germline CDR1 is SGHTA and CDR2 FQGTGA. V trimming: 6 bases; J trimming: 7 bases; junction bases outside the gene matches: 12. The CDR3 spans 15 residues. As DNA, the CDR3 is TGTGCCAGCAGGGGGACAGGGCTTATTTATATTGAAGCTTTCTTT. Translated, it gives CASRGTGLIYIEAFF.

The gene calls are TRBV5-1 and TRBJ2-5; D uncertain. V was pared by 5 bases and J by 2 bases, with 10 bases between. The germline V gene has CDR1 SGHRS and CDR2 YFSETQ. This CDR3 spans 13 amino acids. The CDR3 nucleotides are TGCGCCAGCAGAGTAGATATGCAAGAGACCCAGTACTTC. Translating gives CASRVDMQETQYF.